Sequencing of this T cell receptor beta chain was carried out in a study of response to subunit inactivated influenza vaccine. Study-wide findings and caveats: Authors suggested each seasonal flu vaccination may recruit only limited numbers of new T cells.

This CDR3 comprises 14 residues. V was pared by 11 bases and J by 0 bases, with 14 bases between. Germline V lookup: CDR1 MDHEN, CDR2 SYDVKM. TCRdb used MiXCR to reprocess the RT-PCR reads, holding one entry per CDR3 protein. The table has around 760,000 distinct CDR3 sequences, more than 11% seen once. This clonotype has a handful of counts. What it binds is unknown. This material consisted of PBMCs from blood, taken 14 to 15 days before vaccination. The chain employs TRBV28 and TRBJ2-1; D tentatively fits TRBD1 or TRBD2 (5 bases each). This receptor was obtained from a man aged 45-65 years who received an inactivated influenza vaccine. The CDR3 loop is CAGGPLDSYNEQFF. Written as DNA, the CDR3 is TGTGCCGGGGGACCGTTAGACTCCTACAATGAGCAGTTCTTC. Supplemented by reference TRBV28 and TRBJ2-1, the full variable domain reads DVKVTQSSRYLVKRTGEKVFLECVQDMDHENMFWYRQDPGLGLRLIYFSYDVKMKEKGDIPEGYSVSREKKERFSLILESASTNQTSMYLCAGGPLDSYNEQFFGPGTRLTVL.